A selection of T cell receptor beta chains follows, all from one sample in a study of CD8 T cells in Susac syndrome. TCRdb re-called the immunoSEQ multiplex PCR reads through MiXCR, storing one row per CDR3 protein. The data contain more than 70,000 distinct CDR3 sequences, 90% to 95% of them singletons. The specimen was CD8+ T cells from PBMCs. The source is a human donor with multiple sclerosis. Each CDR3 is given with its conserved first and last residue.

TRBJ2-5 TRBV28 CASSLWSIGKETQYF
TRBJ2-7 TRBV25-1 CASSDFSGGEQYF
TRBJ2-2 TRBV6-1 CASIERSTGELFF
TRBJ2-3 TRBV19 CASSITGSSPDTQYF
TRBJ2-5 TRBV11-2 CASSHYGSSPETQYF
TRBJ2-5 TRBV4-3 CASSQDRGQQETQYF
TRBJ2-7 TRBV6-2/TRBV6-3 CASSSHEVGEQYF
TRBJ2-5 TRBV11-2 CASSLVWDRGRETQYF
TRBJ1-2 TRBV6-5 CASSSLAGSFQTTNYGYTF
TRBJ2-5 TRBV20-1 CSARDRGEETQYF
TRBJ2-1 TRBV9 CASTAGGSYNEQFF
TRBJ2-1 TRBV5-6 CASSHRLAPPGEQFF
TRBJ2-7 TRBV29-1 CSVVGISYEQYF
TRBJ2-3 TRBV14 CASSQVTDTQYF
TRBJ2-1 TRBV27 CASRSDRDVYNEQFF
TRBJ2-7 TRBV27 CASSLLPPGQGVGEQYF
TRBJ2-2 TRBV11-3 CASSLGSSGELFF
TRBJ1-1 TRBV13 CASSLDRAGTEAFF
TRBJ2-7 TRBV14 CASSPDVVYSYEQYF
TRBJ2-2 TRBV28 CASKKGADTGELFF
TRBJ2-1 TRBV13 CASSSGTTNYNEQFF
TRBJ2-3 TRBV6-2/TRBV6-3 CASSTETASGGHTDTQYF
TRBJ2-7 TRBV7-2 CASSLEAGWGSYEQYF
TRBJ1-2 TRBV20-1 CSARGLTNYGYTF
TRBJ1-1 TRBV20-1 CSARERDMFF
TRBJ2-2 TRBV9 CASSAHRGPDGELFF
TRBJ2-5 TRBV28 CASSLGTRRETQYF
TRBJ1-5 TRBV27 CASSSWMSNQPQHF
TRBJ1-6 TRBV28 CASSLKGVRRSPLHF
TRBJ2-4 TRBV6-6 CASSYSGPRNIQYF
TRBJ2-7 TRBV5-5 CASSLDGSPYEQYF
TRBJ1-2 TRBV6-6 CASSYGQGSYGYTF
TRBJ1-2 TRBV6-5 CASSQAGGAYGYTF
TRBJ2-1 TRBV6-2/TRBV6-3 CASSYGRASYNEQFF
TRBJ1-2 TRBV6-5 CASSYLGQSEGYTF
TRBJ1-2 TRBV23-1 CASSQSLGDRNYGYTF
TRBJ2-3 TRBV20-1 CSARERGGTDTQYF
TRBJ2-2 TRBV12-3/TRBV12-4 CASSRGQAATGELFF
TRBJ2-1 TRBV12-5 CASGREGTYNEQFF
TRBJ2-3 TRBV5-6 CASGPGDTQYF
TRBJ2-4 TRBV27 CATKPRLAKNIQYF
TRBJ1-3 TRBV5-4 CASSLAGRGNTIYF
TRBJ2-5 TRBV7-9 CASSPSGGTSQETQYF
TRBJ2-7 TRBV28 CASSLFLDRTYEQYF
TRBJ1-6 TRBV13 CASSKGQENSPLHF
TRBJ1-5 TRBV7-6 CASSLGQGNQPQHF
TRBJ1-6 TRBV27 CASSPGTANSPLHF
TRBJ1-5 TRBV6-5 CASRLPGRSNQPQHF
TRBJ2-5 TRBV7-9 CASSSPAGRETQYF
TRBJ2-3 TRBV9 CASSVLDRGDTQYF
TRBJ2-2 TRBV29-1 CSVLTGELFF
TRBJ2-7 TRBV11-3 CASSLDQGIYEQYF
TRBJ2-1 TRBV6-2/TRBV6-3 CASSYFEREDNEQFF
TRBJ1-1 TRBV28 CASSLLGTYNTEAFF
TRBJ1-2 TRBV3-1 CASSHDFHGYTF
TRBJ1-5 TRBV6-1 CATSVQPQHF
TRBJ1-1 TRBV9 CASSVAGSGAEAFF